This record looks at one T cell receptor (beta chain) sequence and its context. The data stem from a study of blood T cell repertoires in COVID-19. About the research overall: Donors in the United States, Italy and Spain gave samples during acute or convalescent COVID-19. The cDNA or gDNA used as material had been derived from T cells, B-cell-depleted T cells, or PBMCs.

Assay used: immunoSEQ multiplex PCR; TCRdb lists only in-frame clones, some missing. The data show some 330,000 clones, over 80% seen once. The CDR3 length is 13 residues. The germline V gene encodes CDR1 SEHNR and CDR2 FQNEAQ (reference sequence). V lost 4 bases, J lost 0 bases, and 5 bases lay in between. The clonotype was recovered from a man aged 25-45 years who had recovered from COVID-19. What was sequenced was PBMCs or T cells enriched from blood (not recorded which). The V gene is TRBV7-9, the J gene TRBJ2-3, with unresolved D. CDR3 sequence reads: CASSWASTDTQYF. The CDR3 DNA sequence: TGTGCCAGCAGCTGGGCTAGCACAGATACGCAGTATTTT.